This TCR beta chain was observed in a study of blood T cell repertoires in COVID-19. This CDR3 has 13 amino acids. CDR1 and CDR2 from the germline V gene are SEHNR and FQNEAQ (reference sequence). V lost 5 bases to trimming and J lost 3 bases, with 10 bases between them. TCRdb's table, derived via immunoSEQ multiplex PCR, lists solely in-frame clones and lacks some. The sample carries 400,000 to 450,000 clones, 90% recorded once. Categorization into cohorts depended on clinical history that participants reported. Sequences were obtained from PBMCs or T cells enriched from blood (not recorded which). The TCR originated in a man younger than 30 who had recovered from COVID-19. The V and J genes are TRBV7-9 and TRBJ1-1; D is possibly TRBD1 (6 bases). The CDR3 region has the DNA TGTGCCAGCAGCAACAGGGAAGACACTGAAGCTTTCTTT. Translation: CASSNREDTEAFF. The variable domain in full, with the rest retrieved from reference TRBV7-9 and TRBJ1-1, is DTGVSQNPRHKITKRGQNVTFRCDPISEHNRLYWYRQTLGQGPEFLTYFQNEAQLEKSRLLSDRFSAERPKGSFSTLEIQRTEQGDSAMYLCASSNREDTEAFFGQGTRLTVV.